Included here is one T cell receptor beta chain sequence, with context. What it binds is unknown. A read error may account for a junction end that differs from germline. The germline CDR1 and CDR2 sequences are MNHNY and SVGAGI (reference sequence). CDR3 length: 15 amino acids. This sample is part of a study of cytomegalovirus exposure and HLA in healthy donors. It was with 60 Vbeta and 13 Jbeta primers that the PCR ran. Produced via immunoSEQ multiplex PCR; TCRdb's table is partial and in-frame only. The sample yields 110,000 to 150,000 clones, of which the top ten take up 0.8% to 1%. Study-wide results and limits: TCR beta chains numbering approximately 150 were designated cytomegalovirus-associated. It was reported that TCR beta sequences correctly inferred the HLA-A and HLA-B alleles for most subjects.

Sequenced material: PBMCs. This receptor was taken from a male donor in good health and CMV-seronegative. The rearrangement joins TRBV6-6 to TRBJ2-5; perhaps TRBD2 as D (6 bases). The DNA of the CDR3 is TGTGCTAGCACCCTAGCGACCGTCGGCCAAGAGACCCAGTACTTC. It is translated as CASTLATVGQETQYF.